Listed below are T cell receptor beta chains from one sample, sequenced in a study of blood T cell repertoires in COVID-19. The repertoire was sequenced with immunoSEQ multiplex PCR; TCRdb's copy has only in-frame clones and lacks some. This table has about 200,000 clones, 88% appearing once. Sequencing was performed on peripheral blood. Receptors originate from a young man with active or convalescent COVID-19. The CDR3 runs from the conserved cysteine through the conserved F or W. Fields, in order: CDR3 DNA, CDR3 protein, V gene, D gene, J gene, clone size. D genes are given only for firm matches. Clone size appears in some rows only: once, few, many, or a class for an expanded clone.

DNA: TGCGCCAGCAGCGAGGGAAATGGTAACGTGAAAAAACTGTTTTTT; CDR3: CASSEGNGNVKKLFF; V: TRBV5-1; D: NA; J: TRBJ1-4; size: NA
DNA: TGCAGCGTTGTTGAGGGATTAGACTATGGCTACACCTTC; CDR3: CSVVEGLDYGYTF; V: TRBV29-1; D: NA; J: TRBJ1-2; size: few
DNA: TGTGCCAGTAGTATAGCCCCGAGTAGCGGGAGAACAGATACGCAGTATTTT; CDR3: CASSIAPSSGRTDTQYF; V: TRBV19; D: TRBD2; J: TRBJ2-3; size: NA
DNA: TGTGCCAGTAGTATTACCTCCGGGCAAGAGACCCAGTACTTC; CDR3: CASSITSGQETQYF; V: TRBV19; D: NA; J: TRBJ2-5; size: NA
DNA: TGTGCCAGCAGCCCTAGGCCCGGGACAGCGCCAATCTATGGCTACACCTTC; CDR3: CASSPRPGTAPIYGYTF; V: TRBV6-2/TRBV6-3; D: TRBD1; J: TRBJ1-2; size: NA
DNA: TGTGCCAGCAGCTTAGAACTAGCGGTAGGTTACGAGCAGTACTTC; CDR3: CASSLELAVGYEQYF; V: TRBV7-8; D: TRBD2; J: TRBJ2-7; size: NA
DNA: TGTGCCAGCAGCAAAGTTCAGCTAGCGGGAGGGATAACTCAAGAGACCCAGTACTTC; CDR3: CASSKVQLAGGITQETQYF; V: TRBV21-1; D: NA; J: TRBJ2-5; size: NA
DNA: TGTGCCAGCAGCTTAGTTGGCAGGGCCGTTAACTATGGCTACACCTTC; CDR3: CASSLVGRAVNYGYTF; V: TRBV7-2; D: NA; J: TRBJ1-2; size: NA
DNA: TGTGCCAGCAGCTTAGGGGCAGCGGCTCGAAACATTCAGTACTTC; CDR3: CASSLGAAARNIQYF; V: TRBV7-2; D: NA; J: TRBJ2-4; size: NA
DNA: TGTGCCAGTAGCCAAGGTGGCCAGGGGCGGTCACCCCTCCACTTT; CDR3: CASSQGGQGRSPLHF; V: TRBV19; D: NA; J: TRBJ1-6; size: NA
DNA: TGCAGCGCAGCTCGGGGGGGGAACACTGAAGCTTTCTTT; CDR3: CSAARGGNTEAFF; V: TRBV29-1; D: NA; J: TRBJ1-1; size: NA
DNA: TGTGCCAGCAGTCTTAGCGGGAGCCTCAATGAGCAGTTCTTC; CDR3: CASSLSGSLNEQFF; V: TRBV9; D: TRBD2; J: TRBJ2-1; size: NA
DNA: TGTGCCAGCAGTTTCGACATCGACAGGATGCATTCACCCCTCCACTTT; CDR3: CASSFDIDRMHSPLHF; V: TRBV6-2/TRBV6-3; D: NA; J: TRBJ1-6; size: NA
DNA: TGTGCCAGCAGCTCTAGGTTGGATGTAAGTTTC; CDR3: CASSSRLDVSF; V: TRBV12-3/TRBV12-4; D: NA; J: TRBJ2-7; size: NA
DNA: TGCAGCGTTGACTCTGGCTACACCTTC; CDR3: CSVDSGYTF; V: TRBV29-1; D: NA; J: TRBJ1-2; size: NA
DNA: TGTGCCACCAGCAAGGGGCAGTTCAATGAAAAACTGTTTTTT; CDR3: CATSKGQFNEKLFF; V: TRBV15; D: NA; J: TRBJ1-4; size: NA
DNA: TGTGCCAGTAGTATAGCCCGTGACTTCTATGGCTACACCTTC; CDR3: CASSIARDFYGYTF; V: TRBV19; D: NA; J: TRBJ1-2; size: NA
DNA: TGTGCCAGTAGCCCCGGGACTACCGCCCTCCTATTCCAAGAGACCCAGTACTTC; CDR3: CASSPGTTALLFQETQYF; V: TRBV19; D: TRBD2; J: TRBJ2-5; size: NA
DNA: TGTGCCACCAGTGGTGGACAGGGCGGGGATACGCAGTATTTT; CDR3: CATSGGQGGDTQYF; V: TRBV24-1; D: TRBD1; J: TRBJ2-3; size: once
DNA: TGTGCTAGCAGTTACCGGGACAGTCGCACAGATACGCAGTATTTT; CDR3: CASSYRDSRTDTQYF; V: TRBV7-7; D: TRBD1; J: TRBJ2-3; size: NA
DNA: TGCGCCAGCGGGACTAGCTCCTACGAGCAGTACTTC; CDR3: CASGTSSYEQYF; V: TRBV10-1; D: TRBD2; J: TRBJ2-7; size: NA
DNA: TGTGCCAGCAGCCCCAGGGGCCGGGGTTATAGCAATCAGCCCCAGCATTTT; CDR3: CASSPRGRGYSNQPQHF; V: TRBV7-3; D: NA; J: TRBJ1-5; size: few
DNA: TGTGCCAGCAGTCCAGGGGACAGTCCCGGCTACACCTTC; CDR3: CASSPGDSPGYTF; V: TRBV12-3/TRBV12-4; D: TRBD1; J: TRBJ1-2; size: NA
DNA: TGCGCCAGCAGCCAAGAGTGGACAGGACCCTCCTACGAGCAGTACTTC; CDR3: CASSQEWTGPSYEQYF; V: TRBV4-1; D: TRBD1; J: TRBJ2-7; size: NA
DNA: TGCAGCGTCACGGCGAACACCGGGGAGCTGTTTTTT; CDR3: CSVTANTGELFF; V: TRBV29-1; D: NA; J: TRBJ2-2; size: few
DNA: TGTGCCAGCAGCTTGTGGACAGCAAATGAAAAACTGTTTTTT; CDR3: CASSLWTANEKLFF; V: TRBV5-6; D: NA; J: TRBJ1-4; size: NA
DNA: TGCGCCAGCAGTATCGGGGGGCAGGAGCCCCAGCATTTT; CDR3: CASSIGGQEPQHF; V: TRBV10-2; D: NA; J: TRBJ1-5; size: NA
DNA: TGTGCCAGCAGCCAAGTTCACCAGGGAGGGGTTGGCTACACCTTC; CDR3: CASSQVHQGGVGYTF; V: TRBV14; D: NA; J: TRBJ1-2; size: NA
DNA: TGTGCCAGCAGTTTTCAGAAGAACACTGAAGCTTTCTTT; CDR3: CASSFQKNTEAFF; V: TRBV6-6; D: NA; J: TRBJ1-1; size: NA
DNA: TGTGCCAGCGCTCAAATGAGCGGGAGGGCCGGGGAGCTGTTTTTT; CDR3: CASAQMSGRAGELFF; V: TRBV9; D: TRBD2; J: TRBJ2-2; size: NA
DNA: TGTGCCAGCAGTCGAGTTCGGCAGGGCACTGAAGCTTTCTTT; CDR3: CASSRVRQGTEAFF; V: TRBV27; D: NA; J: TRBJ1-1; size: NA
DNA: TGTGCCAGTAGTACATCCCCGGGACAACTTAATGAAAAACTGTTTTTT; CDR3: CASSTSPGQLNEKLFF; V: TRBV19; D: NA; J: TRBJ1-4; size: NA
DNA: TGTGCTAGTGGTTTCGACGGAGGCTCTGGAAACACCATATATTTT; CDR3: CASGFDGGSGNTIYF; V: TRBV12-5; D: NA; J: TRBJ1-3; size: NA
DNA: TGTGCCAGCAGCCAAGACAGGAACACTGAAGCTTTCTTT; CDR3: CASSQDRNTEAFF; V: TRBV14; D: NA; J: TRBJ1-1; size: NA
DNA: TGTGCCTGGAGTGTTGGGCGGGCCGGCACCGGGGAGCTGTTTTTT; CDR3: CAWSVGRAGTGELFF; V: TRBV30; D: NA; J: TRBJ2-2; size: NA
DNA: TGTGCCACCAACAGGCCAGCTAAAGAGACCCAGTACTTC; CDR3: CATNRPAKETQYF; V: TRBV28; D: NA; J: TRBJ2-5; size: NA
DNA: TGTGCCAGCAGTGAAGGATTAGGGGTTGCCTTGGACTATGGCTACACCTTC; CDR3: CASSEGLGVALDYGYTF; V: TRBV6-1; D: NA; J: TRBJ1-2; size: NA
DNA: TGTGCCAGCAGCCGGGACAGGGAGACCCAGTACTTC; CDR3: CASSRDRETQYF; V: TRBV5-4; D: TRBD1; J: TRBJ2-5; size: NA
DNA: TGTGCCAGCAGTCCGAGGGACAGGGCGATCTACACCTTC; CDR3: CASSPRDRAIYTF; V: TRBV27; D: TRBD1; J: TRBJ1-2; size: NA
DNA: TGTGCCTGGAGTGTAAATTGGGGGACAGGGGTTTCACCCCTCCACTTT; CDR3: CAWSVNWGTGVSPLHF; V: TRBV30; D: TRBD1; J: TRBJ1-6; size: NA
DNA: TGCGCCAGCAGTCAATCGGGGGGGGCTCAGCCCCAGCATTTT; CDR3: CASSQSGGAQPQHF; V: TRBV23-1; D: NA; J: TRBJ1-5; size: NA
DNA: TGTGCCATCAGTGAGGAGACAGGGAGGTCTGAAGCTTTCTTT; CDR3: CAISEETGRSEAFF; V: TRBV10-3; D: TRBD1; J: TRBJ1-1; size: NA
DNA: TGTGCCATCAACAACTATCCGGAGCCTGAAGCTTTCTTT; CDR3: CAINNYPEPEAFF; V: TRBV10-3; D: NA; J: TRBJ1-1; size: NA
DNA: TGTGCCAGCAGCGCGAACAGGGTCGATGAGCAGTTCTTC; CDR3: CASSANRVDEQFF; V: TRBV11-2; D: NA; J: TRBJ2-1; size: once
DNA: TGTGCTAGTGGCTCAAGCGGGGTCGAGCAGTTCTTC; CDR3: CASGSSGVEQFF; V: TRBV12-5; D: TRBD2; J: TRBJ2-1; size: once
DNA: TGTGCCACCGAAGGGGTAGGCGGGGAGCTGTTTTTT; CDR3: CATEGVGGELFF; V: TRBV27; D: NA; J: TRBJ2-2; size: NA
DNA: TGTGCCAGCAGCTTAAATGTGGGAGGGCCGACTGAGCAGTTCTTC; CDR3: CASSLNVGGPTEQFF; V: TRBV7-3; D: TRBD2; J: TRBJ2-1; size: NA
DNA: TGTGCCAGCAGTAACACAGGGATGGGCTACACCTTC; CDR3: CASSNTGMGYTF; V: TRBV2; D: NA; J: TRBJ1-2; size: NA
DNA: TGTGCCAGTGAAAAACAGGTCTCTGGGGCCAACGTCCTGACTTTC; CDR3: CASEKQVSGANVLTF; V: TRBV19; D: NA; J: TRBJ2-6; size: NA
DNA: TGTGCCAGCTCACCACCGGACACTCTCTCTGGAAACACCATATATTTT; CDR3: CASSPPDTLSGNTIYF; V: TRBV18; D: NA; J: TRBJ1-3; size: NA
DNA: TGTGCCGCTGCCGGGACTACCTCCTACAATGAGCAGTTCTTC; CDR3: CAAAGTTSYNEQFF; V: TRBV28; D: TRBD2; J: TRBJ2-1; size: NA
DNA: TGTGCCAGTAGTATCCGTTACCGACAGGGTATTTCTGTAGGCACTGAAGCTTTCTTT; CDR3: CASSIRYRQGISVGTEAFF; V: TRBV19; D: TRBD1; J: TRBJ1-1; size: NA
DNA: TGTGCCTGGAGGGCCCCCGGCGGGAGCAACAATGAGCAGTTCTTC; CDR3: CAWRAPGGSNNEQFF; V: TRBV30; D: TRBD2; J: TRBJ2-1; size: NA
DNA: TGTGCCTGGAGTGTACGCAGGGCGGACGGCTACACCTTC; CDR3: CAWSVRRADGYTF; V: TRBV30; D: NA; J: TRBJ1-2; size: once
DNA: TGTGCCAGCAGCTTAGATCGCGACACTGAAGCTTTCTTT; CDR3: CASSLDRDTEAFF; V: TRBV11-2; D: NA; J: TRBJ1-1; size: NA
DNA: TGCGCCAGCAGCTTAGAACTAGCGGGAGAGGGAAGGTCGACAGATACGCAGTATTTT; CDR3: CASSLELAGEGRSTDTQYF; V: TRBV5-1; D: TRBD2; J: TRBJ2-3; size: NA
DNA: TGTGCCAGCACCGAGTTTCCCACCGGGGAGCTGTTTTTT; CDR3: CASTEFPTGELFF; V: TRBV7-8; D: NA; J: TRBJ2-2; size: NA